This T cell receptor beta chain was profiled in a study of shared T cell receptors in the human thymus. Some clones are missing from TCRdb's copy, which holds only in-frame ones; the method was immunoSEQ multiplex PCR. The sample carries just under 550,000 clones, more than 75% recorded once. This sample also belongs to another study, concerning human thymus T cells.

The receptor was derived from a boy under two years old with a congenital heart defect. The material sequenced was thymocytes.

CDR3 bases: TGCGCCAGCAGTTTTTCAGGGATATCGGTTGTATACGAGCAGTACTTC. This gives the protein CASSFSGISVVYEQYF. The V gene is TRBV5-1, the J gene TRBJ2-7, with D possibly TRBD1 on 5 matching bases. The V end was cut by 5 bases, the J end by 4 bases, with 22 bases between. The germline V gene encodes CDR1 SGHRS and CDR2 YFSETQ. The CDR3 runs to 16 residues.